The sequence of this T cell receptor beta chain was determined in a study of T cells in localized non-small cell lung cancer. Overall study results and limits: In adjacent lung appeared a median approximately 57 of the top 100 tumor clones. Because researchers sequenced only one region of the tumor, heterogeneity is still possible. Among the tissues sampled, uninvolved adjacent lung had the highest T cell clonality, above tumor. With higher T cell density in blood came longer overall survival.

This CDR3 comprises 15 residues. Some clones are missing from TCRdb's copy, which holds only in-frame ones; the method was immunoSEQ multiplex PCR. Here the sample spans about 53,000 clones, approximately 88% being singletons. Worth noting for this clone: Its antigen is undetermined.

The rearrangement uses TRBV21-1 and TRBJ2-2. TRBV21-1 is described as a pseudogene. The sample consisted of peripheral blood mononuclear cells, taken before any cancer treatment. The receptor was isolated from a man aged 40 to 75 with stage III lung adenocarcinoma. DNA of the CDR3: TGTGCCAGCACCCCCCAGGGACCTTATACCGGGGAGCTGTTTTTT. The encoded protein is CASTPQGPYTGELFF.